Listed here are 16 T cell receptor beta chains from one sample, sequenced in a study of OX40 agonist ivuxolimab in advanced cancers. Sequenced by immunoSEQ multiplex PCR; TCRdb stores in-frame clones only, minus some. The data show roughly 80,000 clones, 75% to 90% seen once. The source was CD4+ or CD8+ T cells sorted from blood, collected in a trial of the OX40 agonist ivuxolimab. These TCRs come from an adult with an advanced solid tumor such as melanoma, head and neck, liver or kidney cancer.

The chain uses TRBV18 and TRBJ1-3; D remains ambiguous. Germline CDR1 is KGHSH and CDR2 is LQKENI. V was pared by 5 bases and J by 0 bases, with 17 bases between. The CDR3 extends over 17 amino acids. The CDR3 bases are TGTGCCAGCTCATCCATAGACGGAGCCAACTCTGGAAACACCATATATTTT. Protein: CASSSIDGANSGNTIYF.

Here the CDR3 DNA reads TGTGCCAGCTCGGGGGACAGGGTTATCGGGGAGCTGTTTTTT. As protein: CASSGDRVIGELFF. The gene calls are TRBV5-4 and TRBJ2-2; 9 bases fit TRBD1. CDR1 is SGHNT, CDR2 YYREEE, per germline (reference sequence). The length of the CDR3 is 14 residues. V shed 7 bases and J 7 bases; nucleotides not matched to a gene: 8.

This clone was recorded only once. DNA of the CDR3: TGTGCCAGTACCCGGGACGGAGTTTATGGCTACACCTTC. Translated: CASTRDGVYGYTF. V is TRBV19 and J is TRBJ1-2, with a tentative D call TRBD1 (5 bases). Germline V gene data show CDR1 as LNHDA and CDR2 as SQIVND (reference sequence). V lost 7 bases to trimming and J lost 5 bases, with 14 bases between them. The CDR3 has 13 amino acids.

The V call is TRBV28, the J call TRBJ2-1; TRBD2 aligns across 10 bases. Per germline, CDR1 MDHEN and CDR2 SYDVKM. V dropped 3 bases and J dropped 4; count of bases not matched to a gene: 9. The CDR3 contains 17 residues. The CDR3 DNA reads as TGTGCCAGCAGTTTCCCCCGGACTAGCGGAAGATACAATGAGCAGTTCTTC. Its translation: CASSFPRTSGRYNEQFF.

This clone was counted only a few times. The chain uses TRBV11-2 and TRBJ2-2, with D perhaps TRBD2 (5 bases). CDR1 is SGHAT, CDR2 FQNNGV, per germline. This CDR3 has 16 amino acids. Trimming left V 7 bases short and J 2 bases short, with 17 bases between. The CDR3 nucleotides are TGTGCCAGCACCCGGGATCGGCGGTTAAACACCGGGGAGCTGTTTTTT. Protein sequence: CASTRDRRLNTGELFF.

The chain is built from TRBV5-6 and TRBJ2-7; tentatively, D is TRBD1 (5 bases). V was pared by 3 bases and J by 0 bases, with 19 bases between. The CDR3 is 17 amino acids. CDR1 is SGHDT, CDR2 YYEEEE, per germline. CDR3 in DNA: TGTGCCAGCAGCTCCCCCGACGGCACAGGTAGCTCCTACGAGCAGTACTTC. This codes for CASSSPDGTGSSYEQYF.

The rearrangement links TRBV6-5 to TRBJ1-5, with D tentatively TRBD1 (5 bases). The CDR3 consists of 13 residues. Germline V CDR1 and CDR2: MNHEY, SVGAGI. The V end lost 6 bases, the J end lost 7 bases, and 13 bases lay between the germline ends. The CDR3 DNA sequence: TGTGCCAGCAGAATGGGGGTGGGGCAGCCCCAGCATTTT. This codes for CASRMGVGQPQHF.

The J gene is TRBJ2-4, the V gene TRBV6-4; D uncertain. The ends were cut back, 0 bases at V and 0 bases at J, with 9 bases in the middle. Looked up from germline, CDR1 is MRHNA and CDR2 is SNTAGT. The CDR3 is 16 residues long. CDR3 loop: CASSDSKAGAKNIQYF. Here the CDR3 DNA reads TGTGCCAGCAGTGACTCGAAAGCTGGAGCCAAAAACATTCAGTACTTC.

This chain uses TRBV30 with TRBJ1-6, with 8 bases identical to TRBD1. V dropped 1 base and J dropped 9; count of bases not matched to a gene: 5. CDR3 size: 14 residues. CDR1 is GTSNPN and CDR2 is SVGIG in the germline V gene (reference sequence). The CDR3 DNA reads as TGTGCCTGGAGTGCTTGGACAGGGACTTCACCCCTCCACTTT. Translating gives CAWSAWTGTSPLHF. Using reference TRBV30 and TRBJ1-6 for the parts outside the CDR3, the full variable domain is SQTIHQWPATLVQPVGSPLSLECTVEGTSNPNLYWYRQAAGRGLQLLFYSVGIGQISSEVPQNLSASRPQDRQFILSSKKLLLSDSGFYLCAWSAWTGTSPLHFGNGTRLTVT.

A few counts support this clone. V gene TRBV11-3 combines with J gene TRBJ1-1, with D uncertain. V shed 11 bases and J shed 8 bases, with 18 bases lying between them. CDR1 is SGHNT, CDR2 YENEEA, per germline. This CDR3 region has 12 residues. The CDR3 DNA sequence: TGTGCCTCAAGATATGGATTTAACGAAGCTTTCTTT. As protein: CASRYGFNEAFF.

V and J are TRBV6-5 and TRBJ2-1; 7 nucleotides line up with TRBD2. This CDR3 has 13 residues. Germline CDR1 is MNHEY and CDR2 is SVGAGI. Trimming at V came to 7 bases and at J to 8 bases, leaving 8 bases not matched to a gene. The CDR3 reads CASKTSEVHEQFF. CDR3 nucleotides: TGTGCCAGCAAAACTAGCGAGGTCCATGAGCAGTTCTTC.

This chain uses TRBV10-1 with TRBJ2-7; D is tentatively TRBD1 or TRBD2 (6 bases each). The CDR3 totals 13 residues. Trimming took 5 bases from V and 5 from J, leaving 13 bases between them. The germline gives CDR1 WNHNN, CDR2 SYGVQD (reference sequence). The DNA of the CDR3 is TGCGCCAGCAGTAGTACGGGGGCCAACGAGCAGTACTTC. This translates into CASSSTGANEQYF.

The chain has TRBV6-5 and TRBJ2-7, with D possibly TRBD1 on 7 matching bases. Per the germline V gene, CDR1 is MNHEY and CDR2 is SVGAGI. Trimming removed 0 bases from V and 5 bases from J, with 14 bases in between. The CDR3 loop spans 15 amino acids. The CDR3, as DNA: TGTGCCAGCAGTTACTCATACGGAGGGGGCAACGAGCAGTACTTC. Translated: CASSYSYGGGNEQYF.

This rearrangement joins TRBV6-1 to TRBJ2-1, with a tentative D call TRBD1 (6 bases). This CDR3 spans 16 amino acids. The V end lost 0 bases, the J end lost 3 bases, and 12 bases lay between the germline ends. The V gene's germline CDR1 is MNHNS and CDR2 SASEGT. CDR3 residues: CASSEAGGIGYNEQFF. The CDR3 DNA follows: TGTGCCAGCAGTGAAGCAGGGGGAATAGGCTACAATGAGCAGTTCTTC.

The chain joins TRBV18 to TRBJ1-2; tentatively, D is TRBD1 (6 bases). The CDR3 has 15 residues. The V gene's germline CDR1 is KGHSH and CDR2 LQKENI. The ends were cut back, 6 bases at V and 3 bases at J, with 17 bases in the middle. CDR3 in amino acids: CASSHRREGDYGYTF. For the CDR3, the DNA is TGTGCCAGCTCCCACCGGAGGGAGGGGGACTATGGCTACACCTTC.

The rearrangement links TRBV7-2 to TRBJ2-1, with TRBD2 as a possible D gene (5 bases). Germline CDR1 reads SGHTA; CDR2 reads FQGNSA. The length of the CDR3 is 12 residues. Trimming pared 5 bases from V and 7 bases from J, leaving 9 bases between. In DNA, the CDR3 is TGTGCCAGCAGCAGGACTGGGAATGAGCAGTTCTTC. As protein: CASSRTGNEQFF. Full variable domain (outside the CDR3, taken from reference TRBV7-2 and TRBJ2-1): GAGVSQSPSNKVTEKGKDVELRCDPISGHTALYWYRQSLGQGLEFLIYFQGNSAPDKSGLPSDRFSAERTGGSVSTLTIQRTQQEDSAVYLCASSRTGNEQFFGPGTRLTVL.